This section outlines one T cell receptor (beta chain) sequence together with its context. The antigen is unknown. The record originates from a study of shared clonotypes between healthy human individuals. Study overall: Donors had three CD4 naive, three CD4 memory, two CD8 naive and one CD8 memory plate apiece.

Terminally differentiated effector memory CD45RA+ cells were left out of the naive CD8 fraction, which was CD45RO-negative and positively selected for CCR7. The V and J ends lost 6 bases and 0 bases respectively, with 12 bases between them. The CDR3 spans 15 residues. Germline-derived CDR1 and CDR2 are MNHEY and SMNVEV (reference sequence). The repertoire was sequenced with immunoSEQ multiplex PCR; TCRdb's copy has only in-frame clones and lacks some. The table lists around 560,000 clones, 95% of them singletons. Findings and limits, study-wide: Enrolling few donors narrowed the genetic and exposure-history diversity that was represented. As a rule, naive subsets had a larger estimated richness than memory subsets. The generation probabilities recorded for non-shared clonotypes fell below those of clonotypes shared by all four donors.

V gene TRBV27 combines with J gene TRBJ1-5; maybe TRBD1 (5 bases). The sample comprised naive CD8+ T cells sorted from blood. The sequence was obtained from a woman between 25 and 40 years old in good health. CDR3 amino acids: CASRLGVYSNQPQHF. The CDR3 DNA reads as TGTGCCAGCAGACTAGGGGTATATAGCAATCAGCCCCAGCATTTT.